A single TCR beta chain is shown here with its context. The same CDR3 can be traced to other DNA sequences in this sample. The data are from a study of blood T cell repertoires in COVID-19. At the level of the study: The origin of the acute and convalescent COVID-19 samples was the United States, Italy and Spain. PBMCs, B-cell-depleted T cells, or T cells were the source of the cDNA or gDNA that made up the material.

V gave up 3 bases and J gave up 10 bases; unmatched junction bases: 6. The CDR3 has 14 residues. CDR1 and CDR2 from the germline V gene are SGHRS and YFSETQ. As processed by the authors: Estimation of nucleated cell counts relied on the amplification of reference gene primers. Sequencing was performed with immunoSEQ multiplex PCR; in TCRdb, only in-frame clones are kept and a portion is missing. V and J calls plus clone size are reproduced from that table; the DNA served to infer D and trimming. The table shows about 42,000 clones, with around 84% occurring only once. The V gene is TRBV5-1, the J gene TRBJ1-6; 8 bases fit TRBD1. Sequenced material: peripheral blood. The TCR was taken from a human donor in a cohort sampled during active COVID-19. The CDR3 DNA follows: TGCGCCAGCAGCTCCGGACAGGGCGGGTCACCCCTCCACTTT. This sequence encodes CASSSGQGGSPLHF.